This T cell receptor (beta chain) was sequenced during a study of cytomegalovirus exposure and HLA in healthy donors. Overall study findings and caveats: TCR beta chains associated with HLA were, in a later analysis, more clonally expanded than equally common others.

It was with 60 Vbeta and 13 Jbeta primers that the PCR ran. The repertoire was sequenced with immunoSEQ multiplex PCR; TCRdb's copy has only in-frame clones and lacks some. The sample holds roughly 120,000 clones, 81% seen once. This clone was picked up one time. Its specificity is unknown. CDR3 length: 15 amino acids. Trimming cost V 6 bases and J 4 bases, with 16 bases left between them. The germline V gene has CDR1 MNHEY and CDR2 SVGAGI. The source material was PBMCs. The rearrangement uses TRBV6-5 and TRBJ2-1; D possibly corresponds to TRBD1 (5 bases). This receptor was identified in a man aged 40-49 years in good health and CMV-seronegative. For the CDR3, the DNA is TGTGCCAGCAGGTCCCTAGGGGTCCCTTACAATGAGCAGTTCTTC. Translation gives CASRSLGVPYNEQFF.